Presented here are 21 T cell receptor beta chains from one specimen sequenced in a study of preoperative IRX-2 immunotherapy in early breast cancer. Treatment: preoperative locoregional IRX-2 cytokine immunotherapy. TCRdb keeps only in-frame clones here, not all; method: immunoSEQ multiplex PCR. The sample lists approximately 30,000 clones; roughly 86% were seen once. The sequencing here drew on tumor tissue, taken after IRX-2 immunotherapy. Receptors were obtained from a human donor with breast cancer.

V and J are TRBV19 and TRBJ1-2; D gene uncertain. V lost 3 bases to trimming and J lost 4 bases, with 15 bases between them. Germline loops: CDR1 LNHDA, CDR2 SQIVND (reference sequence). This CDR3 spans 15 amino acids. CDR3 sequence reads: CASSIGFPGGYGYTF. CDR3 DNA sequence: TGTGCCAGTAGTATCGGGTTCCCGGGAGGCTATGGCTACACCTTC.

This sequence joins TRBV4-1 and TRBJ1-2; possibly TRBD1 for D (5 bases). This CDR3 region has 16 residues. CDR1 MGHRA and CDR2 YSYEKL come from the germline V gene. V shed 0 bases and J shed 7 bases, with 18 bases lying between them. Here the CDR3 DNA reads TGCGCCAGCAGCCAAGAAAGTAGGGGTGTCGCCGCTGGCTACACCTTC. It specifies CASSQESRGVAAGYTF.

The V and J genes are TRBV4-1 and TRBJ1-1; 7 bases fit TRBD1. This CDR3 is 17 amino acids long. The germline gives CDR1 MGHRA, CDR2 YSYEKL. The V and J ends lost 0 bases and 5 bases, in that order; junction bases with no gene match: 12. CDR3: CASSQDLFRQGGTEAFF. The CDR3 DNA reads TGCGCCAGCAGCCAAGATCTTTTCCGGCAGGGGGGGACTGAAGCTTTCTTT.

V gene TRBV5-1 combines with J gene TRBJ2-3; no clear D. Germline CDR1 and CDR2: SGHRS and YFSETQ. Trimming stripped 5 bases from V and 2 bases from J, with 21 bases between. This CDR3 has 17 amino acids. CDR3 sequence reads: CASSRKGPGPNTDTQYF. The CDR3 DNA reads as TGCGCCAGCAGTCGAAAGGGCCCGGGTCCCAACACAGATACGCAGTATTTT.

V and J are TRBV29-1 and TRBJ2-2; no reliable D call. The ends were cut back, 5 bases at V and 6 bases at J, with 16 bases in the middle. CDR1 is SQVTM and CDR2 is ANQGSEA in the germline V gene. The length of the CDR3 is 14 residues. The CDR3 here is CSVRPSRVAGELFF. CDR3 bases: TGCAGCGTTCGACCTTCAAGGGTGGCCGGGGAGCTGTTTTTT.

The V and J genes are TRBV7-4 and TRBJ2-2; TRBD1 matches 7 bases. The CDR3 length is 15 residues. Germline V gene data show CDR1 as SGHVT and CDR2 as SQSDAQ. Unmatched junction bases numbered 5, after V lost 1 base and J lost 6 bases. CDR3 coding DNA: TGTGCCAGCAGCTTAGTACAGGGGTGGGCCGGGGAGCTGTTTTTT. Protein: CASSLVQGWAGELFF.

This clone was detected once. The rearrangement joins TRBV5-1 to TRBJ1-2; 9 bases are a match to TRBD1. CDR1 and CDR2 (germline): SGHRS, YFSETQ. The CDR3 consists of 16 residues. J gave up 4 bases and V 6 bases, and 13 bases lay outside the gene matches. CDR3 sequence: CASTPEGQGRIYGYTF. The CDR3 DNA is TGCGCCAGCACCCCCGAGGGACAGGGCAGGATCTATGGCTACACCTTC. The entire variable domain, with the rest obtained from reference TRBV5-1 and TRBJ1-2, is as follows: KAGVTQTPRYLIKTRGQQVTLSCSPISGHRSVSWYQQTPGQGLQFLFEYFSETQRNKGNFPGRFSGRQFSNSRSEMNVSTLELGDSALYLCASTPEGQGRIYGYTFGSGTRLTVV.

This sequence joins TRBV5-1 and TRBJ1-1; 7 bases are a match to TRBD1. The junction had 10 bases not matched to a gene; V was cut back by 4 bases and J by 4 bases. The CDR3 is made up of 15 amino acids. The germline V gene encodes CDR1 SGHRS and CDR2 YFSETQ. CDR3 region: CASSPTQYRGTEAFF. The DNA for the CDR3 is TGCGCCAGCAGCCCTACCCAATACAGGGGCACTGAAGCTTTCTTT.

This chain connects TRBV6-8 to TRBJ1-1; 7 bases are a match to TRBD1. The junction had 8 bases not matched to a gene; V was cut back by 6 bases and J by 1 base. Germline assignment: CDR1 MNHGY and CDR2 SAAAGT. The CDR3 runs 15 residues. Here the CDR3 DNA reads TGTGCCAGCAGCACCACAGGGGCTACGAACACTGAAGCTTTCTTT. Its translation is CASSTTGATNTEAFF.

The chain is built from TRBV28 and TRBJ1-1, with unresolved D. With 3 bases removed from V and 5 bases from J, the gap between germline ends came to 13 bases. Germline values: CDR1 MDHEN, CDR2 SYDVKM. This CDR3 has 14 residues. CDR3 DNA: TGTGCCAGCAGTTTTGGAGGGTCCCGGACTGAAGCTTTCTTT. Translated: CASSFGGSRTEAFF. The variable domain in full, with the rest retrieved from reference TRBV28 and TRBJ1-1, is DVKVTQSSRYLVKRTGEKVFLECVQDMDHENMFWYRQDPGLGLRLIYFSYDVKMKEKGDIPEGYSVSREKKERFSLILESASTNQTSMYLCASSFGGSRTEAFFGQGTRLTVV.

This clone was found once. This sequence joins TRBV5-1 and TRBJ2-5, with 12 bases fitting TRBD1. Germline trimming cut 10 bases from V and 4 bases from J; bases unmatched to any gene: 8. The CDR3 spans 14 residues. Germline CDR1 SGHRS, CDR2 YFSETQ. The CDR3 here is CAGRGQGAVETQYF. The CDR3 nucleotides read TGCGCCGGGCGGGGACAGGGGGCCGTAGAGACCCAGTACTTC.

This chain connects TRBV19 to TRBJ1-4; D is ambiguous. Germline V gene lookup returns CDR1 LNHDA and CDR2 SQIVND (reference sequence). The CDR3 consists of 12 residues. The germline V and J ends were trimmed by 6 bases and 2 bases, with 4 bases remaining between them. The CDR3 DNA sequence: TGTGCCAGTAGGGGTACTAATGAAAAACTGTTTTTT. Amino acid sequence: CASRGTNEKLFF.

The rearrangement links TRBV15 to TRBJ1-1, with no clear D. The CDR3 length is 15 residues. V was trimmed by 5 bases and J by 5 bases, leaving 18 bases between them. CDR1 and CDR2 (germline): LNHNV, YYDKDF (reference sequence). In DNA, the CDR3 is TGTGCCACCAGCGGGCGCCTGGGCGGTGGAACTGAAGCTTTCTTT. It encodes CATSGRLGGGTEAFF.

The genes are TRBV5-1 and TRBJ1-3; TRBD1 is a possible D gene (5 bases). This CDR3 contains 14 residues. Germline CDR1 reads SGHRS; CDR2 reads YFSETQ. The V and J ends lost 5 bases and 3 bases respectively, with 12 bases between them. The CDR3, as DNA: TGCGCCAGCAGTTCCGGGGCAAATGGAAACACCATATATTTT. Its translation is CASSSGANGNTIYF.

The chain carries TRBV7-4 and TRBJ2-3; D is unresolved. The CDR3 sequence is 13 residues long. The V gene's germline CDR1 is SGHVT and CDR2 SQSDAQ. The germline V and J ends were trimmed by 7 bases and 2 bases, with 10 bases remaining between them. The CDR3 nucleotides are TGTGCCAGCATCGGTGGAAACACAGATACGCAGTATTTT. Its protein is CASIGGNTDTQYF.

This clone was found a few times. The V gene is TRBV6-8, the J gene TRBJ2-1; TRBD2 agrees at 8 bases. V shed 8 bases, J shed 1 base, and the junction held 10 bases outside the gene matches. Germline V gene sequence: CDR1 MNHGY, CDR2 SAAAGT. The length of the CDR3 is 16 residues. CDR3 DNA: TGTGCCAGCCATACCACGGCTAGCGGGTCCTACAATGAGCAGTTCTTC. This sequence encodes CASHTTASGSYNEQFF.

The chain uses TRBV6-8 and TRBJ1-6, with D possibly matching TRBD1 (5 bases). Germline CDR1 and CDR2: MNHGY and SAAAGT. The germline V and J ends were trimmed by 8 bases and 7 bases, with 12 bases remaining between them. CDR3 length: 13 amino acids. CDR3 residues: CASYRDQNSPLHF. The CDR3 DNA reads TGTGCCAGCTACCGGGACCAAAATTCACCCCTCCACTTT.

This clone has just one count. V gene TRBV12-5 combines with J gene TRBJ1-6; tentative D call: TRBD1 (5 bases). Germline values: CDR1 LGHNT, CDR2 FRNRAP. Trimming shortened V by 6 bases and J by 10 bases, and 22 bases separated the two germline ends. This CDR3 is 16 amino acids long. This chain's CDR3 is CASGGQLGVVRSPLHF. CDR3 DNA sequence: TGTGCTAGTGGCGGACAACTCGGGGTTGTTCGGTCACCCCTCCACTTT.

The chain couples TRBV18 to TRBJ2-5, with 7 bases matching TRBD2. Per germline, CDR1 KGHSH and CDR2 LQKENI. This CDR3 is 18 amino acids long. Trimming took 0 bases from V and 2 from J; bases not matched to a gene: 12. The CDR3 DNA follows: TGTGCCAGCTCACCACCGGGTGTCCTCTCTAGCGGTCAAGAGACCCAGTACTTC. Its translation is CASSPPGVLSSGQETQYF.

V usage is TRBV7-6 and J usage is TRBJ1-1, with D possibly matching TRBD1 (5 bases). V gave up 5 bases and J gave up 1 base, with 11 bases separating them. This CDR3 contains 14 residues. In germline, CDR1 is SGHVS, CDR2 FNYEAQ. The CDR3 region is CASSAFTGNTEAFF. In DNA form, the CDR3 reads TGTGCCAGCAGCGCCTTCACAGGGAACACTGAAGCTTTCTTT.

This chain connects TRBV19 to TRBJ1-4; 10 bases fit TRBD1. Germline loops: CDR1 LNHDA, CDR2 SQIVND (reference sequence). The CDR3 consists of 14 residues. Trimming took 4 bases from V and 5 from J; bases not matched to a gene: 1. The CDR3 protein is CASSTDRGNEKLFF. The CDR3 bases are TGTGCCAGTAGTACGGACAGGGGGAATGAAAAACTGTTTTTT.